These T cell receptor beta chains were read from a single sample in a study of cytomegalovirus exposure and HLA in healthy donors. Here immunoSEQ multiplex PCR was the method, and the copy in TCRdb shows in-frame clones only, minus some. Here the sample spans about 160,000 clones, about four fifths being singletons. Input material: PBMCs. These receptors originate from a man aged 25 to 40 in good health and CMV-seronegative. Both conserved end residues are part of each CDR3. Each record gives: V gene, D gene, J gene, clone size, CDR3 DNA, CDR3 protein. A D gene is named only where the DNA matches it firmly. Expanded clones are given a class, and other clones once, few, many or no size at all.

>TRBV5-6|TRBD1|TRBJ1-2|NA
TGTGCCAGCAGCTTAATGGGACAGGGATACTATGGCTACACCTTC
CASSLMGQGYYGYTF
>TRBV11-2|TRBD2|TRBJ2-1|NA
TGTGCCAGCAGCTTGCATCTAGCGGGAAGCTCCTACAATGAGCAGTTCTTC
CASSLHLAGSSYNEQFF
>TRBV6-4|TRBD2|TRBJ2-2|NA
TGTGCCAGCAGTGACACTAGCGACACCGGGGAGCTGTTTTTT
CASSDTSDTGELFF
>TRBV5-1|TRBD2|TRBJ2-1|NA
TGCGCCAGCAGCTTGACTCTAGCGGGATACAATGAGCAGTTCTTC
CASSLTLAGYNEQFF
>TRBV11-2|NA|TRBJ1-1|NA
TGTGCCAGCAGCTCGAGGGACATCCGCTTAATGAACACTGAAGCTTTCTTT
CASSSRDIRLMNTEAFF
>TRBV5-6|NA|TRBJ2-5|NA
TGTGCCAGCAGCTTCTTGGAGACCCAGTACTTC
CASSFLETQYF
>TRBV2|NA|TRBJ2-1|NA
TGTGCCAGCAGTGAAAGGGGATCCAATGAGCAGTTCTTC
CASSERGSNEQFF
>TRBV7-8|TRBD1|TRBJ2-3|NA
TGTGCCAGCAGCTTGGGACAGGGGGCAGATACGCAGTATTTT
CASSLGQGADTQYF
>TRBV6-1|NA|TRBJ2-7|once
TGTGCCAGCAGTGAAGCCTACCAACCCTATTACGAGCAGTACTTC
CASSEAYQPYYEQYF
>TRBV11-2|NA|TRBJ2-1|NA
TGTGCCAGCAGCTCCCTCGGAGTCCTCAATGAGCAGTTCTTC
CASSSLGVLNEQFF
>TRBV28|NA|TRBJ2-1|NA
TGTGCCAGCAGTCCATCCGGGGGATACAATGAGCAGTTCTTC
CASSPSGGYNEQFF
>TRBV13|NA|TRBJ1-1|NA
TGTGCCAGCAGCCTTCACCCCGACAGGAGGATGAACACTGAAGCTTTCTTT
CASSLHPDRRMNTEAFF
>TRBV28|NA|TRBJ2-7|once
TGTGCCAGCAGTCCAACAGAGCAGTATACCTACGAGCAGTACTTC
CASSPTEQYTYEQYF
>TRBV28|TRBD1|TRBJ2-5|NA
TGTGCCAGCAGGCCCCCGGACAGGAAAGAGACCCAGTACTTC
CASRPPDRKETQYF
>TRBV5-1|TRBD1|TRBJ2-2|NA
TGCGCCAGCAGCTTGGGCGGGACAGGGTCTACGTCCGGGGAGCTGTTTTTT
CASSLGGTGSTSGELFF